The present T cell receptor (beta chain) was sequenced within a study of PD-1 blockade in classical Hodgkin lymphoma. A note on this clone: Its antigen is still unknown.

Germline loops: CDR1 KGHSH, CDR2 LQKENI. The CDR3 has 16 residues. The V end lost 2 bases, the J end lost 1 base, and 11 bases lay between the germline ends. Documented time point: cycle 4 day 1 (C4D1), after five to seven weeks of nivolumab. There was relapse after autologous stem cell transplantation in every patient, and there was variation in brentuximab vedotin exposure. Method: immunoSEQ multiplex PCR; TCRdb's copy keeps in-frame clones and lacks some. The sample includes roughly 27,000 clones, over 60% of them seen just once. Study-wide findings and caveats: While CD8+ TCR diversity did not rise significantly by C4D1, CD4+ TCR diversity did.

This chain connects TRBV18 to TRBJ2-2, with D possibly TRBD2 on 5 matching bases. The sequence came from a human donor with classical Hodgkin lymphoma. The sequencing used peripheral blood mononuclear cells (PBMCs), collected before the fourth cycle of nivolumab. CDR3 nucleotide sequence: TGTGCCAGCTCACCAAGGTGGGAGCGGAACACCGGGGAGCTGTTTTTT. Amino acids: CASSPRWERNTGELFF.